This T cell receptor (beta chain) was identified during a study of blood T cell repertoires in COVID-19. Study context: T cells, B-cell-depleted T cells, or PBMCs supplied cDNA or gDNA.

Germline CDR1 SEHNR, CDR2 FQNEAQ (reference sequence). Trimming took off 1 base at V and 8 bases at J, with 11 bases between the two ends. The CDR3 spans 13 residues. Some clones are missing from TCRdb's copy, which holds only in-frame ones; the method was immunoSEQ multiplex PCR. The repertoire has fewer than 250,000 clones, approximately 91% of them found once; the top ten carry over 0.65%. It was during active infection that Seattle patients were enrolled and then longitudinally followed. This sequence joins TRBV7-9 and TRBJ1-2; the D gene is possibly TRBD1 (6 bases). This receptor was identified in a man in his thirties or forties with COVID-19, enrolled during active disease. The source material was peripheral blood. The DNA of the CDR3 is TGTGCCAGCAGCTTAGGGGCAGGGGAAGGCTACACCTTC. It is translated as CASSLGAGEGYTF.